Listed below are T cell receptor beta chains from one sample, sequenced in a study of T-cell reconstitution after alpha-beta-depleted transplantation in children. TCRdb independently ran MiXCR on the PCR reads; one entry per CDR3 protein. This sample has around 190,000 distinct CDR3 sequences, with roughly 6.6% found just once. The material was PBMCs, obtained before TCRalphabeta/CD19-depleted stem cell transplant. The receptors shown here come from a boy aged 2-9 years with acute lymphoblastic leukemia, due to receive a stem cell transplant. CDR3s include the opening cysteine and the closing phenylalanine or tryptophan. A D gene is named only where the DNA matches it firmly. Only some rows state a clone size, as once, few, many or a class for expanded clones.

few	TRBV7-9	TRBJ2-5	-	TGTGCCAGCAGCTTAATGGGGGAAAAGTACCAAGAGACCCAGTACTTC	CASSLMGEKYQETQYF
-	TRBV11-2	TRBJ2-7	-	TGTGCCAGCAGCTTTAGCCTAGGTACGCCTATGGAGCAGTACTTC	CASSFSLGTPMEQYF
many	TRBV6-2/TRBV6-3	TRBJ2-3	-	TGTGCCAGCAGTGACAGGGGAGGGCCCATCGATACGCAGTATTTT	CASSDRGGPIDTQYF
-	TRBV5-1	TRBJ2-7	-	TGCGCCAGCAGCTTGGGGTTGGACGAATACGAGCAGTACTTC	CASSLGLDEYEQYF
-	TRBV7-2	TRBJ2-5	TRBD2	TGTGCCAGCAGCCCGGGACTAGCGGGGGTGCGGGAGACCCAGTACTTC	CASSPGLAGVRETQYF
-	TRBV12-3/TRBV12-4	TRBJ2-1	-	TGTGCCAGCAGTGTTACGGTCACAACAAATGAGCAGTTCTTC	CASSVTVTTNEQFF
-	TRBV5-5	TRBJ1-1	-	TGTGCCAGCAGCCAGGTCGTCACTGAAGCTTTCTTT	CASSQVVTEAFF
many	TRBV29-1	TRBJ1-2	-	TGCAGCGTTGGTGCTGGGTCTAACTATGGCTACACCTTC	CSVGAGSNYGYTF
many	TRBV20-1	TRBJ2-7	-	TGCAGTGCTAGTCCGACGCGGGACGTATCCTACGAGCAGTACTTC	CSASPTRDVSYEQYF
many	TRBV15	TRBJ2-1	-	TGTGCCACCAGCAGAGCAAGCGGCTACAATGAGCAGTTCTTC	CATSRASGYNEQFF